This T cell receptor (beta chain) originates from a study of PD-L1 blockade in urothelial cancer. The wider study: At some point between 2014 and 2016 therapy began: atezolizumab 1,200 mg intravenously every 3 weeks. There were a median of around 140,000 T cells in blood samples. Prior chemotherapy ranged from 0 to 3 regimens per patient.

Synthetic TCR analog templates were spiked into each PCR. The protocol was immunoSEQ multiplex PCR, while the TCRdb copy is restricted to in-frame clones and leaves out a portion. The table has 95,000 or so clones, around nine tenths seen once. Regarding time point: pretreatment peripheral blood. The germline gives CDR1 LGHNT, CDR2 FRNRAP. The V gene lost 5 bases and the J gene lost 0 bases, with 11 bases spanning the gap. CDR3 length equals 15 residues. The chain joins TRBV12-5 to TRBJ2-1; D perhaps matches TRBD1 (5 bases). The input for sequencing was PBMCs, taken around atezolizumab (anti-PD-L1) treatment. The receptor comes from a man in his sixties with urothelial cancer. The CDR3 DNA reads as TGTGCTAGTGGTCCACAGGTTGGCTCCTACAATGAGCAGTTCTTC. Encoded protein: CASGPQVGSYNEQFF.